Sequencing of this T cell receptor beta chain was carried out in a study of human T cells and chemical hapten exposure. Overall study findings and caveats: TCRs above 1 in 1000 frequency stayed constant with DPC sensitization. Alopecia affected the donors, so their immune response may differ from healthy people's.

TCRdb re-analysed the RACE reads in MiXCR, keeping a single row per CDR3 protein. The sample records 300,000 to 450,000 distinct CDR3 sequences, approximately 5.1% being singletons. This clonotype was seen ten or more times. What it binds is unknown. The time point is: pre-sensitization, week 0. Treatment here: therapeutic diphenylcyclopropenone sensitization with weekly scalp DPC. Samples of blood were obtained prior to the application of each patch test. Those who donated were patients with alopecia, 18 to 70 years of age, and suitable for DPC. The starting material was whole blood, obtained in connection with sensitization to the hapten diphenylcyclopropenone (DPC). The sequence was obtained from a woman aged 50 to 60 with alopecia areata. Some clones in this sample may be carry-over from other donors' samples.

The CDR3 is CASSLDWGARANVLTF. In nucleotides, the CDR3 is TGTGCCAGCAGCTTGGACTGGGGTGCCAGGGCCAACGTCCTGACTTTC. The V call is TRBV5-4, the J call TRBJ2-6, with D uncertain. V was shortened by 0 bases and J by 5 bases, with 12 bases between the two germline ends. The CDR3 consists of 16 residues. Germline assignment: CDR1 SGHNT and CDR2 YYREEE (reference sequence).